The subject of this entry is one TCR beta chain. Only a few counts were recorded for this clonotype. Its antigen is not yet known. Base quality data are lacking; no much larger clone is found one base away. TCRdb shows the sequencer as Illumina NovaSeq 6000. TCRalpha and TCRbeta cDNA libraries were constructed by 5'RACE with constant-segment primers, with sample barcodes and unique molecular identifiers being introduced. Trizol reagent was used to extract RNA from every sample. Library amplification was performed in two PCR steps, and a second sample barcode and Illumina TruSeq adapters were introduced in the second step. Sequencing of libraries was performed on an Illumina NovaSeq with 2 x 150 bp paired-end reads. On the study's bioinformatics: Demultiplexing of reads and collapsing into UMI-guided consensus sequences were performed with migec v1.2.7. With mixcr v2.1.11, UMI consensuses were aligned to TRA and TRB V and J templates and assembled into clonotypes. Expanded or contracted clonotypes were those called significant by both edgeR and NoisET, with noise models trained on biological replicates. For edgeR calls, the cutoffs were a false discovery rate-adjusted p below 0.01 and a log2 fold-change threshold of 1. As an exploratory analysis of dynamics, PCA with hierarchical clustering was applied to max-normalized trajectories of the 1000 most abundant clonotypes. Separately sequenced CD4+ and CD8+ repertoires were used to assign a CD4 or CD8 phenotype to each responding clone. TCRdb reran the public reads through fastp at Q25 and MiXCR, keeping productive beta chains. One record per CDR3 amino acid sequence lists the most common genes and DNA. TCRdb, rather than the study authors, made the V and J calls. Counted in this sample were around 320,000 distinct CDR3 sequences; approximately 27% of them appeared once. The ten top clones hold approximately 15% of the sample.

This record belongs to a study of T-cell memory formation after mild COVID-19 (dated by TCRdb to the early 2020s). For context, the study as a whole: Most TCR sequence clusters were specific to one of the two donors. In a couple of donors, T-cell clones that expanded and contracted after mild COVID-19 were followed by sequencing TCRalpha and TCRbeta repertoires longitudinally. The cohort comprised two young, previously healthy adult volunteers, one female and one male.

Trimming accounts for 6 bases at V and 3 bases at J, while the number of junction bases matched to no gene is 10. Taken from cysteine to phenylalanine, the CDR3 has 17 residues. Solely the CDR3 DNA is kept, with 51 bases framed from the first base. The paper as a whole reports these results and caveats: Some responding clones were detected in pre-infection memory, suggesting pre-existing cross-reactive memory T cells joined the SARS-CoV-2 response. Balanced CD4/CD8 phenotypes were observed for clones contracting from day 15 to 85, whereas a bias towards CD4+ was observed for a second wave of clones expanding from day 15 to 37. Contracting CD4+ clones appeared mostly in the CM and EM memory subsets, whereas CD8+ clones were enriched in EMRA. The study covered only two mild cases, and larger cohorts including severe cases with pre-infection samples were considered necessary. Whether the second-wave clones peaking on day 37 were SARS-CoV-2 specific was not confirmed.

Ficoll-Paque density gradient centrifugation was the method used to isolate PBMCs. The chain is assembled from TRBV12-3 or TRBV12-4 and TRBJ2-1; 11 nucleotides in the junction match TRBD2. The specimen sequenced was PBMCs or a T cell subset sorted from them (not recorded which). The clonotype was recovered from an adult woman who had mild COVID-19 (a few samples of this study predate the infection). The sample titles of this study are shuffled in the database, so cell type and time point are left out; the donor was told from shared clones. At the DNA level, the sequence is TGTGCCAGCAGCCCTAGCGGGGGGTCCGATAGCTACAATGAGCAGTTCTTC. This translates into CASSPSGGSDSYNEQFF.